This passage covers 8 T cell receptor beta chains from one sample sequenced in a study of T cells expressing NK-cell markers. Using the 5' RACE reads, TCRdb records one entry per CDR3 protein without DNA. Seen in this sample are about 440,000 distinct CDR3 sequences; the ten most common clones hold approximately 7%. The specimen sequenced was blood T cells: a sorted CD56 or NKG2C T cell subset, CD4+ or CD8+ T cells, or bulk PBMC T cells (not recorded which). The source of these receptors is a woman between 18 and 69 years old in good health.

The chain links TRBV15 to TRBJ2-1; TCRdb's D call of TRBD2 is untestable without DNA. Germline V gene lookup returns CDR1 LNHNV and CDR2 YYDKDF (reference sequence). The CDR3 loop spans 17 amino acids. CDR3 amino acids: CATSREGGTSGYNEQFF.

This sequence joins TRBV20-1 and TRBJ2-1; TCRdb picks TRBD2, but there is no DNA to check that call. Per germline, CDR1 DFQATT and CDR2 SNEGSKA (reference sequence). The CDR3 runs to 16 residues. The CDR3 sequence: CSARSGGSSSYNEQFF.

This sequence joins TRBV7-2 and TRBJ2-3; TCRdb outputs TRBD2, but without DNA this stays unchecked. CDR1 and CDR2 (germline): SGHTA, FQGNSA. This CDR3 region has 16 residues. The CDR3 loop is CASSSWLGQRTDTQYF.

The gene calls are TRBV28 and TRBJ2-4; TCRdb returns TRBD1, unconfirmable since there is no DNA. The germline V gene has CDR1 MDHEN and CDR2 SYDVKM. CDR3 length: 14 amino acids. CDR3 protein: CASSPAGTGNIQYF.

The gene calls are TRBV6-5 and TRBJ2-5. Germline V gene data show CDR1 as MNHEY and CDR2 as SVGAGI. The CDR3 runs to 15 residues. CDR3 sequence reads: CASSYHTGIQETQYF.

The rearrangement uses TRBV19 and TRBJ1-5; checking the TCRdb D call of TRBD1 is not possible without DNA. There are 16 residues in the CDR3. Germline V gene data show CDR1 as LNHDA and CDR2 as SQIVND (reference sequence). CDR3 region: CASTDRGRGSNQPQHF.

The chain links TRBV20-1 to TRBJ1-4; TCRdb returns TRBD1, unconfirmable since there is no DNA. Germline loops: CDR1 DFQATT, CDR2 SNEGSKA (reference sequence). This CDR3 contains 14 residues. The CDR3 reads CSARIGRGGEKLFF.

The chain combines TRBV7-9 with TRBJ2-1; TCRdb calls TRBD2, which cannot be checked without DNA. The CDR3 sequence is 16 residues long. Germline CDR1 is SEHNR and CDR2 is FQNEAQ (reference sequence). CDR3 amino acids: CASSLGSSGRGNEQFF.